The 24 T cell receptor beta chains below all came from one sample that was sequenced in a study of T cell responses to AZD1222 COVID-19 vaccine. Sequencing used immunoSEQ multiplex PCR; TCRdb keeps in-frame clones, though not all of them. The sample records 60,000 to 95,000 clones, 80% to 90% being singletons. The sample here was peripheral blood, taken 28 days after the second AZD1222 dose. Receptors originate from an adult who received the AZD1222 COVID-19 vaccine.

The chain employs TRBV6-2 or TRBV6-3 and TRBJ2-7, with TRBD2 identical over 10 bases. The CDR3 consists of 16 residues. Trimming at V came to 0 bases and at J to 7 bases, leaving 9 bases not matched to a gene. Germline V gene lookup returns CDR1 MNHEY and CDR2 SVGEGT. CDR3 amino acids: CASSYSTASGGNEQYF. The DNA of the CDR3 is TGTGCCAGCAGTTACTCGACGGCTAGCGGGGGAAATGAGCAGTACTTC.

This chain connects TRBV30 to TRBJ1-6; D is unclear. V was cut by 0 bases and J by 6 bases, with 6 bases left in between. The CDR3 consists of 13 residues. Germline V gene sequence: CDR1 GTSNPN, CDR2 SVGIG (reference sequence). CDR3 bases: TGTGCCTGGAGTGTACGGGGTAATTCACCCCTCCACTTT. This encodes CAWSVRGNSPLHF.

The CDR3 DNA reads as TGTGCCAGCAGCGTAGTCGTGGCGCGCAATCAGCCCCAGCATTTT. It specifies CASSVVVARNQPQHF. The chain combines TRBV9 with TRBJ1-5; D is uncertain. Germline CDR1 and CDR2: SGDLS and YYNGEE. CDR3 length: 15 amino acids. Trimming took off 0 bases at V and 2 bases at J, with 9 bases between the two ends.

The CDR3 sequence is CASSLLGGETQYF. Written as DNA, the CDR3 is TGTGCCAGCAGCTTATTAGGGGGGGAGACCCAGTACTTC. This chain links TRBV7-2 with TRBJ2-5; D may correspond to TRBD1 or TRBD2 (6 bases each). Trimming left V 2 bases short and J 5 bases short, with 9 bases between. Germline V lookup: CDR1 SGHTA, CDR2 FQGNSA. This CDR3 is built from 13 residues.

V and J are TRBV9 and TRBJ1-2; 7 bases are a match to TRBD1. V was clipped by 3 bases and J by 8 bases; unmatched bases: 25. This CDR3 has 19 residues. Germline CDR1 and CDR2: SGDLS and YYNGEE. This CDR3 reads CASSADPGLWDSRLVGYTF. The CDR3 region has the DNA TGTGCCAGCAGCGCCGACCCCGGACTCTGGGACAGCCGGCTGGTGGGCTACACCTTC. The whole variable domain, remainder taken from reference TRBV9 and TRBJ1-2, is DSGVTQTPKHLITATGQRVTLRCSPRSGDLSVYWYQQSLDQGLQFLIQYYNGEERAKGNILERFSAQQFPDLHSELNLSSLELGDSALYFCASSADPGLWDSRLVGYTFGSGTRLTVV.

V usage is TRBV5-6 and J usage is TRBJ2-7, with a possible D match to TRBD1 (7 bases). The CDR3 is 15 residues long. Per germline, CDR1 SGHDT and CDR2 YYEEEE. Trimming removed 5 bases at V and 3 bases at J, with 18 bases between. CDR3 sequence (DNA): TGTGCCAGCAGTCCAGGGGGGAACTTATTCTACGAGCAGTACTTC. It is translated as CASSPGGNLFYEQYF. The whole variable domain, remainder taken from reference TRBV5-6 and TRBJ2-7, is DAGVTQSPTHLIKTRGQQVTLRCSPKSGHDTVSWYQQALGQGPQFIFQYYEEEERQRGNFPDRFSGHQFPNYSSELNVNALLLGDSALYLCASSPGGNLFYEQYFGPGTRLTVT.

On this clone itself: The sample contains more than one DNA sequence encoding this CDR3. The rearrangement uses TRBV5-8 and TRBJ2-1; 9 bases agree with TRBD1. Germline CDR1 SGHTS, CDR2 YDEGEE. The J segment lost 1 base and the V segment lost 4 bases, leaving 3 bases of the junction unmatched. This CDR3 comprises 15 residues. In DNA, the CDR3 is TGTGCCAGCAGCCTGGGACAGGGATCCTACAATGAGCAGTTCTTC. This encodes CASSLGQGSYNEQFF.

The chain uses TRBV18 and TRBJ2-7; no firm D call. V lost 1 base and J 4 bases, leaving 14 bases between the germline ends. The CDR3 runs 15 residues. Germline V CDR1 and CDR2: KGHSH, LQKENI. The CDR3 DNA reads as TGTGCCAGCTCACCACTAAAGGGATCTCCTTACGAGCAGTACTTC. Its translation: CASSPLKGSPYEQYF.

The DNA of the CDR3 is TGCGCCAGCAGCCAAACTACGGGACAGGGCTATGGCTACACCTTC. Translation: CASSQTTGQGYGYTF. This chain uses TRBV4-3 with TRBJ1-2, with TRBD1 identical over 9 bases. Germline values: CDR1 LGHNA, CDR2 YSLEER. This CDR3 spans 15 amino acids. The V segment lost 2 bases and the J segment 4 bases; nucleotides outside the gene matches: 5.

The chain combines TRBV4-3 with TRBJ1-1, with D possibly being TRBD1 (6 bases). V lost 4 bases, J lost 0 bases, and 18 bases lay in between. The germline V gene encodes CDR1 LGHNA and CDR2 YSLEER. CDR3 size: 17 residues. This CDR3 reads CASSRVGGAWVNTEAFF. DNA of the CDR3: TGCGCCAGCAGCCGCGTGGGGGGGGCGTGGGTGAACACTGAAGCTTTCTTT.

V is TRBV6-1 and J is TRBJ2-5; possibly TRBD1 for D (6 bases). CDR3 size: 12 residues. CDR1 MNHNS and CDR2 SASEGT come from the germline V gene. Between the trimmed V and J ends, which lost 3 bases and 4 bases, there was a span of 6 bases. CDR3 coding DNA: TGTGCCAGCAGTGACAGGGGAGAGACCCAGTACTTC. Translating gives CASSDRGETQYF.

This chain joins TRBV7-2 and TRBJ1-2, with a possible D match to TRBD1 (5 bases). Trimming stripped 3 bases from V and 5 bases from J, with 19 bases between. The CDR3 extends over 16 amino acids. The germline V gene encodes CDR1 SGHTA and CDR2 FQGNSA. In nucleotides, the CDR3 is TGTGCCAGCAGCTTGGATCGTCCGACAGTCGGATATGGCTACACCTTC. Translated: CASSLDRPTVGYGYTF.

The chain recombines TRBV10-3 with TRBJ1-5; D is possibly TRBD1 (6 bases). V dropped 8 bases and J dropped 2 bases, with 19 bases sitting between them. CDR1 and CDR2 from the germline V gene are ENHRY and SYGVKD. This CDR3 comprises 16 residues. CDR3 sequence: CAIGASGTSGNQPQHF. In DNA form, the CDR3 reads TGTGCCATCGGCGCCTCCGGGACAAGCGGCAATCAGCCCCAGCATTTT.

This chain connects TRBV5-6 to TRBJ2-1; D ambiguous. Trimming cost V 4 bases and J 7 bases, with 6 bases left between them. CDR3 length equals 11 residues. Per germline, CDR1 SGHDT and CDR2 YYEEEE. The CDR3 loop is CASSRLNEQFF. The CDR3 coding sequence is TGTGCCAGCAGCCGACTTAATGAGCAGTTCTTC.

The chain carries TRBV28 and TRBJ1-2; 9 positions agree with TRBD1. The trim removed 2 bases at V and 6 bases at J, leaving 7 bases unmatched. The CDR3 extends over 15 amino acids. Germline loops: CDR1 MDHEN, CDR2 SYDVKM. As DNA, the CDR3 is TGTGCCAGCAGTTTAACGGGACAGGGTAGTCATGGCTACACCTTC. Encoded protein: CASSLTGQGSHGYTF.

This clone was observed a few times. V and J are TRBV5-1 and TRBJ2-5; D tentatively fits TRBD1 or TRBD2 (5 bases each). Trimming removed 5 bases from V and 3 bases from J, with 14 bases in between. This CDR3 contains 14 residues. Looked up from germline, CDR1 is SGHRS and CDR2 is YFSETQ. The CDR3 region is CASSRGTGEETQYF. The CDR3 DNA sequence: TGCGCCAGCAGTCGAGGGACCGGAGAAGAGACCCAGTACTTC.

The J gene is TRBJ1-2, the V gene TRBV5-8; no reliable D call. The CDR3 covers 14 residues. The germline CDR1 and CDR2 sequences are SGHTS and YDEGEE. The V end was cut by 0 bases, the J end by 4 bases, with 10 bases between. The CDR3 is CASSLGNPPYGYTF. The CDR3 bases are TGTGCCAGCAGCTTGGGTAACCCCCCCTATGGCTACACCTTC.

J is TRBJ1-2 and V is TRBV19, with D perhaps TRBD1 (6 bases). The V and J ends lost 4 bases and 8 bases respectively, with 20 bases between them. There are 15 residues in the CDR3. From germline, CDR1 is LNHDA and CDR2 SQIVND (reference sequence). The CDR3, as DNA: TGTGCCAGTAGTAAGACCAGAGGACAGACGAACGGCTACACCTTC. Residues: CASSKTRGQTNGYTF. The variable domain in full, completed from reference TRBV19 and TRBJ1-2, reads DGGITQSPKYLFRKEGQNVTLSCEQNLNHDAMYWYRQDPGQGLRLIYYSQIVNDFQKGDIAEGYSVSREKKESFPLTVTSAQKNPTAFYLCASSKTRGQTNGYTFGSGTRLTVV.

The genes are TRBV30 and TRBJ1-1; perhaps TRBD1 as D (6 bases). The CDR3 consists of 12 residues. V lost 5 bases to trimming and J lost 2 bases, with 9 bases between them. Germline CDR1 reads GTSNPN; CDR2 reads SVGIG (reference sequence). CDR3 loop: CAWEQGNTEAFF. The CDR3, as DNA: TGTGCCTGGGAACAGGGAAACACTGAAGCTTTCTTT.

The sample holds one count of this clone. The CDR3 protein is CASSLAGVRMVEAFF. CDR3 coding DNA: TGTGCCAGCAGCTTAGCGGGGGTGCGTATGGTTGAAGCTTTCTTT. The chain is built from TRBV7-8 and TRBJ1-1, with a weak D call TRBD1 (5 bases). The germline CDR1 and CDR2 sequences are SGHVS and FQNEAQ. Trimming removed 0 bases at V and 7 bases at J, with 15 bases between. This CDR3 contains 15 residues.

The V call is TRBV30, the J call TRBJ1-3; tentatively, D is TRBD1 (5 bases). CDR3 length: 13 residues. V dropped 2 bases and J dropped 3 bases, with 8 bases sitting between them. Germline V CDR1 and CDR2: GTSNPN, SVGIG (reference sequence). The CDR3, as DNA: TGTGCCTGGAGTTCCGGGGGTGGAAACACCATATATTTT. Translating it yields CAWSSGGGNTIYF.

V and J are TRBV6-2 or TRBV6-3 and TRBJ2-2, with a weak D call TRBD1 (5 bases). Germline V gene lookup returns CDR1 MNHEY and CDR2 SVGEGT. Trimming cost V 5 bases and J 6 bases, with 16 bases left between them. The CDR3 spans 15 residues. The DNA of the CDR3 is TGTGCCAGCAGTCTAAGATTAGGGGCGGCCGGGGAGCTGTTTTTT. As protein: CASSLRLGAAGELFF.

The chain has TRBV27 and TRBJ1-2; D might be TRBD1 (5 bases). Germline loops: CDR1 MNHEY, CDR2 SMNVEV (reference sequence). V was pared by 6 bases and J by 5 bases, with 16 bases between. The CDR3 covers 14 residues. CDR3: CASRISDSVYGYTF. CDR3 DNA sequence: TGTGCCAGCAGGATTAGCGACAGCGTGTATGGCTACACCTTC.

J is TRBJ1-4 and V is TRBV3-1 (or the pseudogene TRBV3-2); TRBD1 aligns across 7 bases. Trimming cost V 1 base and J 8 bases; bases outside gene matches: 4. Germline CDR1 and CDR2: LGHDT and YNNKEL (reference sequence). The length of the CDR3 is 14 residues. The DNA for the CDR3 is TGTGCCAGCAGCCAAGGGGGGACAGAGGAAAAACTGTTTTTT. Encoded protein: CASSQGGTEEKLFF.